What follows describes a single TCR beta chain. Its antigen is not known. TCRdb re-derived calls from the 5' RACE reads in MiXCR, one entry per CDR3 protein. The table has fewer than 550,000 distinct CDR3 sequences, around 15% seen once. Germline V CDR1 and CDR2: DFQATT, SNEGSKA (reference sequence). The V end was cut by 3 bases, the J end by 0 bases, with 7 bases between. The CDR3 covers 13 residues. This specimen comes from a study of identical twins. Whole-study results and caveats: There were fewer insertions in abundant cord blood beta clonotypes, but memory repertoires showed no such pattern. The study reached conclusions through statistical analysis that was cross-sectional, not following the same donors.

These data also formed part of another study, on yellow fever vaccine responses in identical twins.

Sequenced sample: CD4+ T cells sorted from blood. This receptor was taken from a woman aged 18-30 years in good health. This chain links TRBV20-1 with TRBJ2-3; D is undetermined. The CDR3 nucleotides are TGCAGTGCTAGCGGGCAGAGCACAGATACGCAGTATTTT. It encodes CSASGQSTDTQYF.